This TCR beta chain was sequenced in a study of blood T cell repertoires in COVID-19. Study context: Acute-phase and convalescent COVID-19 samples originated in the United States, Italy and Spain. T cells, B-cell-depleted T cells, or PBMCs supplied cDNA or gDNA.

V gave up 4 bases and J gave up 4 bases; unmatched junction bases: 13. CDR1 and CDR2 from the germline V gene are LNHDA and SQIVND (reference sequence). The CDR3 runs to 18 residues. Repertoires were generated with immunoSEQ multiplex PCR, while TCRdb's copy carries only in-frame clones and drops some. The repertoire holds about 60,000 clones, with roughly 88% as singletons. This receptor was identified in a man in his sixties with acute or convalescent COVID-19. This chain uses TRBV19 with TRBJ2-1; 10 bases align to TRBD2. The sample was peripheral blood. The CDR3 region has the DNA TGTGCCAGTAGTACAAAGGGGCTAGCGGGGGCCGTATACAATGAGCAGTTCTTC. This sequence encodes CASSTKGLAGAVYNEQFF.